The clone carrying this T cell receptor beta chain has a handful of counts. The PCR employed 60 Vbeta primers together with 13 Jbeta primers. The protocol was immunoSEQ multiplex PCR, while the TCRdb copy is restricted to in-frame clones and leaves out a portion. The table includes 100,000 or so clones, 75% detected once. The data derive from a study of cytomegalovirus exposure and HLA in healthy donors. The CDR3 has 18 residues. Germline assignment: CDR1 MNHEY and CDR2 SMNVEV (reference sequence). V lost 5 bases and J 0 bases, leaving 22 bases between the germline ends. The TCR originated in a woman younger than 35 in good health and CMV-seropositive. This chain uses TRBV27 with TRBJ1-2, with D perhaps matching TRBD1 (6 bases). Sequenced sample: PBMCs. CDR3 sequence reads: CASSPPRGRGEANYGYTF. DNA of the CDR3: TGTGCCAGCAGTCCACCCAGGGGACGGGGGGAAGCTAACTATGGCTACACCTTC.